This entry features one T cell receptor beta chain sequence. Repertoires were generated with immunoSEQ multiplex PCR, while TCRdb's copy carries only in-frame clones and drops some. The sample has over 20,000 clones; around two fifths are singletons. These data belong to a study of graft-versus-host responses after intestinal transplantation. The germline V gene encodes CDR1 SNHLY and CDR2 FYNNEI. The junction had 5 bases not matched to a gene; V was cut back by 1 base and J by 3 bases. This CDR3 is built from 15 residues. This chain connects TRBV2 to TRBJ2-7; 8 nucleotides align to TRBD1. This specimen consisted of alloreactive CD4+ T cells from a mixed lymphocyte reaction culture, obtained before intestinal transplant. Indicated subset: CFSE-low proliferating T cells sorted from roughly 6-day pre-transplant mixed lymphocyte reaction (GvH or HvG direction). This clonotype was obtained from a human patient who received an intestinal transplant. The CDR3 nucleotides are TGTGCCAGCAGTGAAGAGACAGGGGCCATCTACGAGCAGTACTTC. Protein: CASSEETGAIYEQYF.